This TCR beta chain was identified during a study of blood T cell repertoires in COVID-19. Across the whole study: The origin of the acute and convalescent COVID-19 samples was the United States, Italy and Spain.

This CDR3 region has 16 residues. The germline V gene has CDR1 SGDLS and CDR2 YYNGEE. Trimming removed 3 bases from V and 0 bases from J; junction bases left unmatched: 6. Study processing details: Amplified reference gene primers provided the basis for estimating nucleated cell counts. Assay used: immunoSEQ multiplex PCR; TCRdb lists only in-frame clones, some missing. V and J calls plus clone size are reproduced from that table; the DNA served to infer D and trimming. The sample holds 90,000 to 100,000 clones, roughly four fifths seen once. The chain links TRBV9 to TRBJ1-3; TRBD1 matches at 7 bases. The clonotype was recovered from a man aged 55-75 years with acute or convalescent COVID-19. The source material was peripheral blood. The CDR3 region has the DNA TGTGCCAGCAGCGGCAGGGGGTGGTACTCTGGAAACACCATATATTTT. Its protein is CASSGRGWYSGNTIYF.